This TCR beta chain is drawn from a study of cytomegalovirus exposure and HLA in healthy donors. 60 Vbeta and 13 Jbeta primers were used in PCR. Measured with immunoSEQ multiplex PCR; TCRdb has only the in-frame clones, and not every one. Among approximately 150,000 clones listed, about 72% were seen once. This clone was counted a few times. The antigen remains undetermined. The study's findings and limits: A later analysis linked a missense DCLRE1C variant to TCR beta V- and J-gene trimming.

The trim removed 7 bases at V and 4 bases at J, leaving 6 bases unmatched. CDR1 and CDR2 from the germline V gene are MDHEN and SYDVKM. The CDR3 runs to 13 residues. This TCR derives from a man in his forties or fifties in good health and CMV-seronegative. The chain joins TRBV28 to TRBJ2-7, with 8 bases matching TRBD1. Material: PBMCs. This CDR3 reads CASKQGARYEQYF. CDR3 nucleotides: TGTGCCAGCAAGCAGGGGGCGCGATACGAGCAGTACTTC.